This T cell receptor (beta chain) was obtained from a study of identical twins. The study, taken as a whole, reports: Partly confounded zero-insertion analyses could result from invariant MAIT and iNKT cells.

Trimming took 3 bases from V and 5 from J; bases not matched to a gene: 3. The CDR3 has 14 residues. Germline V CDR1 and CDR2: MDHEN, SYDVKM. Concerning this clonotype: Its antigen is currently unknown.

Template switching added a universal primer site; cDNA carried unique molecular identifiers. TCRdb reanalysed the 5' RACE reads using MiXCR and keeps one entry per CDR3 protein. This sample has around 340,000 distinct CDR3 sequences, with roughly an eighth found just once. These same data were also listed under a study on yellow fever vaccine responses in identical twins. This second study says: Twins' vaccine T cell response reportedly seemed partly convergent, partly personalized.

This TCR derives from a woman aged 18-29 years in good health. The chain uses TRBV28 and TRBJ1-5; 8 bases are a match to TRBD1. Input material: CD8+ T cells sorted from blood. The CDR3 sequence is CASSFRDRHQPQHF. In nucleotides, the CDR3 is TGTGCCAGCAGTTTCCGGGACAGGCATCAGCCCCAGCATTTT.